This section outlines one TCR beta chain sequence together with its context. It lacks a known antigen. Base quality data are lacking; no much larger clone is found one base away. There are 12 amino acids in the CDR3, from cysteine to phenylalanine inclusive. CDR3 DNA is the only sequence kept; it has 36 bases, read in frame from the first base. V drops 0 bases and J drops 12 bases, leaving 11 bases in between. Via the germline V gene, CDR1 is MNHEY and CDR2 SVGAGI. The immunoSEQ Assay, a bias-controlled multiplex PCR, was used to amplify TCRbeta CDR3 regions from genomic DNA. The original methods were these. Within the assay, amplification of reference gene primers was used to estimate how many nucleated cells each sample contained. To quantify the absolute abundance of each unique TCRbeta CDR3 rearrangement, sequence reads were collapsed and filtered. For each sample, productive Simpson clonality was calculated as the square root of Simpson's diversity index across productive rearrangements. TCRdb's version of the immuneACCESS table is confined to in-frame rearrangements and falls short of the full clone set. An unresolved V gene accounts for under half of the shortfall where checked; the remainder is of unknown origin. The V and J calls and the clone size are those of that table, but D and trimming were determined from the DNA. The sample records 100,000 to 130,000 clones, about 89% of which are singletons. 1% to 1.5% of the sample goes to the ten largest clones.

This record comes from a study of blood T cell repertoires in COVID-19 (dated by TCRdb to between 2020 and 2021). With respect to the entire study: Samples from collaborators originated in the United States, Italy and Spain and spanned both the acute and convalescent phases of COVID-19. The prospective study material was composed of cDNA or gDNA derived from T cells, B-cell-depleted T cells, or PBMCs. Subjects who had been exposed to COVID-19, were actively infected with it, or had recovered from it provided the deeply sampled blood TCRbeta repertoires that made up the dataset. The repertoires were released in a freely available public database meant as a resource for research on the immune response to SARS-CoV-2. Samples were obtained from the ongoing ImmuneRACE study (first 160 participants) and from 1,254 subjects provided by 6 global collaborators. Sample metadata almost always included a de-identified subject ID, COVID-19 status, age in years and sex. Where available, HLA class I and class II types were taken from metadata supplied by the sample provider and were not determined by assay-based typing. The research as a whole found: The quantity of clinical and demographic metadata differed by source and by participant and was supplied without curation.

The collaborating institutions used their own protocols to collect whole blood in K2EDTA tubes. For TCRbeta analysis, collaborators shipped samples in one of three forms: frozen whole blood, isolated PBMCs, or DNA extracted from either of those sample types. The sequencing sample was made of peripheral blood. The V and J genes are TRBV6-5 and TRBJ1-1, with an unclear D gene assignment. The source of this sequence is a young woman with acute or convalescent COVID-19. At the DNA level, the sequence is TGTGCCAGCAGTTACTCAGGCGGGGTGACTTTCTTT. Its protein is CASSYSGGVTFF.